The 9 T cell receptor beta chains in this list originate from one sample, sequenced in a study of T cell changes during pregnancy in multiple sclerosis. Produced via immunoSEQ multiplex PCR; TCRdb's table is partial and in-frame only. This sample has about 13,000 clones, with 90% found just once. The sample here was CD8+ T cells from peripheral blood mononuclear cells, taken after pregnancy. These receptors all stem from a female donor in good health, enrolled as a control in a pregnancy study.

The chain has TRBV12-5 and TRBJ1-4; perhaps TRBD1 as D (5 bases). The CDR3 totals 16 residues. V dropped 6 bases and J dropped 2 bases, with 16 bases sitting between them. In germline, CDR1 is LGHNT, CDR2 FRNRAP. CDR3 loop: CASGPQETATNEKLFF. CDR3 in DNA: TGTGCTAGTGGCCCCCAGGAGACAGCTACTAATGAAAAACTGTTTTTT.

The chain joins TRBV27 to TRBJ2-6; TRBD1 aligns across 11 bases. The CDR3 is made up of 18 amino acids. CDR1 and CDR2 (germline): MNHEY, SMNVEV (reference sequence). The ends lost 5 bases at V and 2 bases at J; junction bases unmatched: 8. In DNA form, the CDR3 reads TGTGCCAGCAGTCCGATTGGACAGGGGGCGGCTGGGGCCAACGTCCTGACTTTC. Translated, it gives CASSPIGQGAAGANVLTF.

This chain joins TRBV11-2 and TRBJ1-1; D remains unclear. Germline V CDR1 and CDR2: SGHAT, FQNNGV. The CDR3 runs 13 residues. V was cut by 2 bases and J by 1 base, with 5 bases left in between. CDR3 loop: CASSLMANTEAFF. Written as DNA, the CDR3 is TGTGCCAGCAGCTTAATGGCGAACACTGAAGCTTTCTTT.

The chain uses TRBV5-5 and TRBJ2-2; 10 nucleotides align to TRBD1. Germline trimming cut 0 bases from V and 10 bases from J; bases unmatched to any gene: 9. The CDR3 totals 16 residues. Germline-derived CDR1 and CDR2 are SGHKS and YYEKEE (reference sequence). This chain's CDR3 is CASSLVGQGSRVELFF. CDR3 DNA sequence: TGTGCCAGCAGCTTGGTGGGACAGGGGAGTCGGGTGGAGCTGTTTTTT.

The J gene is TRBJ1-4, the V gene TRBV13; the D is unclear. The CDR3 runs to 13 residues. The germline gives CDR1 PRHDT, CDR2 FYEKMQ (reference sequence). V was pared by 3 bases and J by 4 bases, with 6 bases between. CDR3 loop: CASSFGDNEKLFF. For the CDR3, the DNA is TGTGCCAGCAGCTTCGGTGATAATGAAAAACTGTTTTTT.

The chain uses TRBV21-1 and TRBJ2-1; TRBD2, the D gene given by the table, was not confirmed from the DNA. TRBV21-1 is labeled a pseudogene. CDR3 length equals 16 residues. CDR3 bases: TGTGCCAGCAGCCCACGGACTAGCGGGGCCGACAATGAGCAGTTCTTC. This encodes CASSPRTSGADNEQFF.

The CDR3 sequence: CASSPTGWAENTGELFF. The CDR3 DNA is TGTGCCAGCAGCCCCACGGGGTGGGCGGAGAACACCGGGGAGCTGTTTTTT. V usage is TRBV7-3 and J usage is TRBJ2-2, with D maybe TRBD2 (5 bases). V was pared by 5 bases and J by 1 base, with 17 bases between. CDR1 and CDR2 from the germline V gene are SGHTA and FQGTGA. CDR3 length: 17 residues.

The chain has TRBV5-6 and TRBJ2-5; 7 bases line up with TRBD1. This CDR3 is built from 14 residues. V lost 4 bases to trimming and J lost 4 bases; unmatched junction nucleotides: 7. In germline, CDR1 is SGHDT, CDR2 YYEEEE. CDR3 coding DNA: TGTGCCAGCAGCCGGTTACAGGGGCGAGAGACCCAGTACTTC. This sequence encodes CASSRLQGRETQYF.

The chain carries TRBV14 and TRBJ2-2, with TRBD2 matching over 9 bases. V lost 5 bases and J lost 7; bases outside the gene matches: 11. The length of the CDR3 is 16 residues. CDR1 SGHDN and CDR2 FVKESK come from the germline V gene. The CDR3 here is CASSAGTSSVDGELFF. DNA for the CDR3: TGTGCCAGCAGCGCCGGGACTAGCTCTGTTGACGGGGAGCTGTTTTTT.